This T cell receptor (beta chain) was identified during a study of cytomegalovirus exposure and HLA in healthy donors. Whole-study findings and limits: When presence/absence was analysed, sequencing depth was taken to be roughly uniform across donors. High sensitivity and specificity were reportedly achieved when the classifier diagnosed cytomegalovirus status. An analysis done earlier found most TCR beta V segments productive about 87% or about 30% of the time.

The CDR3 has 14 residues. Germline V lookup: CDR1 GTSNPN, CDR2 SVGIG (reference sequence). Trimming removed 1 base from V and 4 bases from J, with 11 bases in between. As regards this clone: Its antigen remains unknown.

Use of 60 Vbeta and 13 Jbeta primers characterized the PCR. The method was immunoSEQ multiplex PCR; TCRdb's version includes in-frame clones alone and lacks a portion of them. The table includes 95,000 to 150,000 clones, about 83% detected once. Sequenced input: PBMCs. V gene TRBV30 combines with J gene TRBJ2-1; possibly TRBD1 for D (5 bases). The receptor was derived from a woman aged 40 to 50 in good health and CMV-seropositive. CDR3 loop: CAWSGGHFYNEQFF. The DNA of the CDR3 is TGTGCCTGGAGTGGAGGACACTTTTACAATGAGCAGTTCTTC. The variable domain in full, completed from reference TRBV30 and TRBJ2-1, reads SQTIHQWPATLVQPVGSPLSLECTVEGTSNPNLYWYRQAAGRGLQLLFYSVGIGQISSEVPQNLSASRPQDRQFILSSKKLLLSDSGFYLCAWSGGHFYNEQFFGPGTRLTVL.